The 21 T cell receptor beta chains reported below all come from one sample, sequenced in a study of T cell responses to AZD1222 COVID-19 vaccine. The method was immunoSEQ multiplex PCR; TCRdb's version includes in-frame clones alone and lacks a portion of them. The sample has roughly 140,000 clones, under 95% seen once. The sequenced sample was peripheral blood, obtained on day 0 of AZD1222 vaccination. These receptors all stem from an adult in good health.

The chain joins TRBV5-4 to TRBJ2-1; 7 bases agree with TRBD2. CDR3 length: 15 amino acids. Germline lookup yields CDR1 SGHNT and CDR2 YYREEE (reference sequence). The V gene end was trimmed by 4 bases and the J gene end by 3 bases; junction bases not matched to a gene: 7. The chain's CDR3 is CASSLGTTFYNEQFF. For the CDR3, the DNA is TGTGCCAGCAGCCTAGGGACTACCTTCTACAATGAGCAGTTCTTC.

This chain links TRBV4-3 with TRBJ2-7; 13 bases are a match to TRBD2. V gave up 3 bases and J gave up 6 bases; unmatched junction bases: 8. This CDR3 has 16 amino acids. Germline V CDR1 and CDR2: LGHNA, YSLEER. The CDR3 nucleotides read TGCGCCAGCAGCCAGGGGACTAGCGGGGAGGGGCGCGAGCAGTACTTC. It specifies CASSQGTSGEGREQYF.

The V call is TRBV7-8, the J call TRBJ2-7; perhaps TRBD2 as D (5 bases). Germline-derived CDR1 and CDR2 are SGHVS and FQNEAQ. Trimming cost V 3 bases and J 2 bases, with 8 bases left between them. There are 13 residues in the CDR3. Here the CDR3 DNA reads TGTGCCAGCAGCTTGGACTTGCCCTACGAGCAGTACTTC. It specifies CASSLDLPYEQYF.

This rearrangement joins TRBV27 to TRBJ2-5; D ambiguous. Trimming cost V 2 bases and J 4 bases, with 5 bases left between them. The CDR3 has 12 residues. Germline assignment: CDR1 MNHEY and CDR2 SMNVEV (reference sequence). This CDR3 reads CASSLRGETQYF. The CDR3 DNA follows: TGTGCCAGCAGTTTACGCGGAGAGACCCAGTACTTC.

The V call is TRBV11-2, the J call TRBJ1-2; D not certain. Trimming pared 5 bases from V and 10 bases from J, leaving 14 bases between. This CDR3 contains 12 residues. Germline loops: CDR1 SGHAT, CDR2 FQNNGV. The CDR3 DNA reads as TGTGCCAGCAGCCGAGAAACTACCGCCTACACCTTC. Amino acid sequence: CASSRETTAYTF. The full variable domain, in which reference TRBV11-2 and TRBJ1-2 provide the parts outside the CDR3, is EAGVAQSPRYKIIEKRQSVAFWCNPISGHATLYWYQQILGQGPKLLIQFQNNGVVDDSQLPKDRFSAERLKGVDSTLKIQPAKLEDSAVYLCASSRETTAYTFGSGTRLTVV.

The CDR3 coding sequence is TGTGCCAGCAGTTCGCGAGGGTCAGAGACCCAGTACTTC. This encodes CASSSRGSETQYF. This rearrangement joins TRBV7-6 to TRBJ2-5, with D perhaps TRBD2 (5 bases). Between the trimmed V and J ends, which lost 6 bases and 4 bases, there was a span of 12 bases. This CDR3 is built from 13 residues. Per the germline V gene, CDR1 is SGHVS and CDR2 is FNYEAQ.

This chain connects TRBV19 to TRBJ2-7; 8 bases map to TRBD1. From germline, CDR1 is LNHDA and CDR2 SQIVND (reference sequence). The CDR3 covers 13 residues. With V trimmed by 4 bases and J by 3 bases, 2 bases remained unmatched. The CDR3 reads CASSRDRNYEQYF. As DNA, the CDR3 is TGTGCCAGTAGTAGGGACAGGAACTACGAGCAGTACTTC.

The gene calls are TRBV7-9 and TRBJ2-5; no reliable D call. Trimming removed 2 bases at V and 5 bases at J, with 12 bases between. The length of the CDR3 is 14 residues. Germline values: CDR1 SEHNR, CDR2 FQNEAQ (reference sequence). The CDR3 reads CASSLNSGRETQYF. Written as DNA, the CDR3 is TGTGCCAGCAGCTTAAACTCGGGTCGGGAGACCCAGTACTTC.

The chain has TRBV7-2 and TRBJ2-7; the D gene is possibly TRBD2 (5 bases). The CDR3 totals 16 residues. Looked up from germline, CDR1 is SGHTA and CDR2 is FQGNSA. Trimming stripped 1 base from V and 0 bases from J, with 13 bases between. The CDR3 sequence is CASSLGPSGLSYEQYF. For the CDR3, the DNA is TGTGCCAGCAGCTTAGGGCCCAGCGGACTCTCCTACGAGCAGTACTTC.

V gene TRBV6-2 or TRBV6-3 combines with J gene TRBJ2-7; D gene uncertain. The length of the CDR3 is 13 residues. The germline V gene has CDR1 MNHEY and CDR2 SVGEGT. V was cut by 3 bases and J by 4 bases, with 10 bases left in between. The CDR3 nucleotides read TGTGCCAGCAGTTATTTTTTAGGATACGAGCAGTACTTC. Amino acid sequence: CASSYFLGYEQYF.

The chain recombines TRBV19 with TRBJ1-6; no clear D. Germline V gene data show CDR1 as LNHDA and CDR2 as SQIVND (reference sequence). The CDR3 is 14 amino acids. V was cut by 4 bases and J by 9 bases, with 13 bases left in between. For the CDR3, the DNA is TGTGCCAGTAGTACCGGACGGCGGGCTTCACCCCTCCACTTT. This translates into CASSTGRRASPLHF.

The rearrangement links TRBV9 to TRBJ2-3; D could derive from TRBD1 or TRBD2 (5 bases each). The CDR3 has 14 residues. Trimming left V 4 bases short and J 6 bases short, with 15 bases between. CDR1 and CDR2 (germline): SGDLS, YYNGEE. The CDR3: CASSPSGRADTQYF. The CDR3, as DNA: TGTGCCAGCAGCCCGAGCGGCAGGGCGGATACGCAGTATTTT.

The chain uses TRBV7-2 and TRBJ2-2; 10 nucleotides line up with TRBD2. This CDR3 is 17 amino acids long. V lost 2 bases and J lost 6; bases outside the gene matches: 9. Germline V gene data show CDR1 as SGHTA and CDR2 as FQGNSA. The CDR3 DNA reads TGTGCCAGCAGCTTAAGGGTGGGGCTAGCGGGAGCCGGGGAGCTGTTTTTT. Its translation is CASSLRVGLAGAGELFF.

The rearrangement joins TRBV29-1 to TRBJ2-7; D ambiguous. The germline V gene has CDR1 SQVTM and CDR2 ANQGSEA. V was trimmed by 4 bases and J by 5 bases, leaving 12 bases between them. The CDR3 consists of 12 residues. CDR3 sequence (DNA): TGCAGCGTTGGGCACCCTCAGAACGAGCAGTACTTC. Its protein is CSVGHPQNEQYF.

This chain links TRBV5-1 with TRBJ1-5; possibly TRBD1 for D (6 bases). The CDR3 length is 18 residues. Germline CDR1 reads SGHRS; CDR2 reads YFSETQ. V was clipped by 4 bases and J by 4 bases, with 24 bases between them. DNA of the CDR3: TGCGCCAGCAGCATGTACTTACCAGGGGCAGGGGATAATCAGCCCCAGCATTTT. Amino acids: CASSMYLPGAGDNQPQHF.

This clone was detected only once. The rearrangement links TRBV5-1 to TRBJ1-2, with D possibly matching TRBD1 (6 bases). CDR3 length: 15 residues. Trimming took off 0 bases at V and 3 bases at J, with 12 bases between the two ends. From germline, CDR1 is SGHRS and CDR2 YFSETQ. The CDR3 reads CASSLEQGAHYGYTF. The DNA for the CDR3 is TGCGCCAGCAGCTTGGAACAGGGAGCCCACTATGGCTACACCTTC.

This chain links TRBV10-3 with TRBJ1-4; TRBD1 matches at 9 bases. The germline V gene has CDR1 ENHRY and CDR2 SYGVKD. This CDR3 is 15 amino acids long. The trim removed 5 bases at V and 8 bases at J, leaving 9 bases unmatched. In DNA form, the CDR3 reads TGTGCCATCAGTAAACTGACAGGGGGTCGAGAAAAACTGTTTTTT. This encodes CAISKLTGGREKLFF.

The gene calls are TRBV18 and TRBJ1-2; D gene unclear. V was clipped by 10 bases and J by 4 bases, with 10 bases between them. Germline-derived CDR1 and CDR2 are KGHSH and LQKENI. There are 11 residues in the CDR3. This CDR3 reads CATEGAYGYTF. Here the CDR3 DNA reads TGTGCCACCGAGGGCGCCTATGGCTACACCTTC.

This clone appeared a few times. The chain joins TRBV7-9 to TRBJ2-7; no firm D call. V was trimmed by 5 bases and J by 0 bases, leaving 5 bases between them. Germline CDR1 SEHNR, CDR2 FQNEAQ (reference sequence). This CDR3 region has 12 residues. The CDR3 coding sequence is TGTGCCAGCAGCCAGAGCTCCTACGAGCAGTACTTC. Translating gives CASSQSSYEQYF.

This clone was detected only once. The chain links TRBV15 to TRBJ2-7; D is unresolved. The germline CDR1 and CDR2 sequences are LNHNV and YYDKDF (reference sequence). Between the trimmed V and J ends, which lost 0 bases and 1 base, there was a span of 10 bases. The CDR3 length is 15 residues. The CDR3 region has the DNA TGTGCCACCAGCAGAGAGAGTACCCTATCCTACGAGCAGTACTTC. It translates to CATSRESTLSYEQYF.

The V call is TRBV19, the J call TRBJ2-5, with 7 positions matching TRBD2. The CDR3 loop spans 15 amino acids. From germline, CDR1 is LNHDA and CDR2 SQIVND (reference sequence). Germline trimming cut 3 bases from V and 4 bases from J; bases unmatched to any gene: 8. The CDR3 DNA reads TGTGCCAGTAGTATCGCGGATGGGAGGGGAGAGACCCAGTACTTC. It is translated as CASSIADGRGETQYF.